Following are 19 T cell receptor beta chains from one sample sequenced in a study of blood T cells in healthy people across ages (dated by TCRdb to the mid-2010s). Libraries were made using 5' RACE. The sequencing machine was an Illumina HiSeq 2500. The second PCR ran for about 7 to 11 cycles and used a J-beta primer mix along with a sample-barcoded 5' primer. TCRdb reran the public reads through fastp at Q25 and MiXCR, keeping productive beta chains. Rows are combined by CDR3 protein, so each entry shows the most common genes and DNA. The sample yields nearly 800,000 distinct CDR3 sequences; 56% were counted once. Clones ranked in the top ten supply around 25% of the sample. Sequenced sample: blood. These receptors were collected from a man in his forties or fifties in good health.

V usage is TRBV6-1 and J usage is TRBJ2-1, with D possibly TRBD2 on 5 matching bases. Germline-derived CDR1 and CDR2 are MNHNS and SASEGT. This CDR3 has 15 amino acids. Trimming shortened V by 6 bases and J by 1 base, and 13 bases separated the two germline ends. The DNA for the CDR3 is TGTGCCAGCAGGGCACTAGACTTATCCTACAATGAGCAGTTCTTC. This translates into CASRALDLSYNEQFF.

The table lists this clonotype with many counts. V gene TRBV21-1 combines with J gene TRBJ2-7. TRBV21-1 is a pseudogene segment. The length of the CDR3 is 12 residues. CDR3 sequence reads: CASSKTSYEQYF. The CDR3 region has the DNA TGTGCCAGCAGCAAAACCTCCTACGAGCAGTACTTC.

This clonotype showed up just once. The gene calls are TRBV21-1 and TRBJ1-5; the listed D gene, TRBD1, was not tested against the DNA. TRBV21-1 is a listed pseudogene. The CDR3 covers 14 residues. The CDR3 nucleotides read TGTGCCAGCACCACCGGGACAGGCTATCAGCCCCAGCATTTT. Its translation is CASTTGTGYQPQHF.

For the CDR3, the DNA is TGTGCCAGCAGTCCACGGACAGGGGTTGGGGAAAAACTGTTTTTT. It encodes CASSPRTGVGEKLFF. This chain uses TRBV6-6 with TRBJ1-4; 9 bases agree with TRBD1. There are 15 residues in the CDR3. Germline CDR1 and CDR2: MNHNY and SVGAGI (reference sequence). J was trimmed by 8 bases and V by 5 bases; bases with no gene match: 9.

Of note for this clonotype: The junction departs from the called germline gene at one end, perhaps through a read error. The chain uses TRBV6-1 and TRBJ1-5; 7 bases are a match to TRBD1. The CDR3 has 16 residues. Germline CDR1 reads MNHNS; CDR2 reads SASEGT. The CDR3 DNA sequence: TGTGCCGGCAGCTTTATGGGAGGGGGCGACAATCAGCCCCAGCATTTT. Amino acid sequence: CAGSFMGGGDNQPQHF.

This chain joins TRBV29-1 and TRBJ1-1, with D tentatively TRBD1 (5 bases). CDR1 is SQVTM, CDR2 ANQGSEA, per germline. The V end lost 4 bases, the J end lost 4 bases, and 13 bases lay between the germline ends. The CDR3 is 13 amino acids. CDR3 nucleotides: TGCAGCGTTGGTGGGGGAGGGAGCACTGAAGCTTTCTTT. It codes for CSVGGGGSTEAFF.

The V and J genes are TRBV27 and TRBJ2-7; 8 bases line up with TRBD2. Germline V lookup: CDR1 MNHEY, CDR2 SMNVEV (reference sequence). CDR3 length equals 14 residues. Unmatched junction bases numbered 1, after V lost 2 bases and J lost 1 base. CDR3 sequence reads: CASSLIAGSYEQYF. CDR3 DNA sequence: TGTGCCAGCAGTTTAATAGCGGGATCCTACGAGCAGTACTTC.

The chain has TRBV4-2 and TRBJ1-5, with a weak D call TRBD1 (6 bases). The germline CDR1 and CDR2 sequences are LGHNA and YNFKEQ. V was cut by 1 base and J by 3 bases, with 16 bases left in between. The CDR3 runs 17 residues. The CDR3 DNA follows: TGTGCCAGCAGCCAAGGAGGGGGTACCGGCCCCAATCAGCCCCAGCATTTT. Its translation: CASSQGGGTGPNQPQHF.

The V and J genes are TRBV28 and TRBJ1-5; perhaps TRBD1 as D (5 bases). This CDR3 is 14 amino acids long. The germline V gene encodes CDR1 MDHEN and CDR2 SYDVKM. Trimming took off 6 bases at V and 7 bases at J, with 16 bases between the two ends. CDR3 in DNA: TGTGCCAGCAGCTTTACGGGGCCGGGGCAGCCCCAGCATTTT. It encodes CASSFTGPGQPQHF. Full variable domain (missing parts from reference TRBV28 and TRBJ1-5): DVKVTQSSRYLVKRTGEKVFLECVQDMDHENMFWYRQDPGLGLRLIYFSYDVKMKEKGDIPEGYSVSREKKERFSLILESASTNQTSMYLCASSFTGPGQPQHFGDGTRLSIL.

CDR3 sequence: CASSVWDYNNEQYF. In DNA form, the CDR3 reads TGTGCCAGCAGCGTATGGGACTACAACAATGAGCAGTACTTC. The V gene is TRBV9, the J gene TRBJ2-5, with TRBD2 matching 7 bases. The CDR3 length is 14 residues. CDR1 SGDLS and CDR2 YYNGEE come from the germline V gene. J was trimmed by 11 bases and V by 1 base; bases with no gene match: 11.

The chain uses TRBV2 and TRBJ1-1; no reliable D call. CDR1 and CDR2 from the germline V gene are SNHLY and FYNNEI. This CDR3 comprises 14 residues. The V and J ends lost 3 bases and 0 bases respectively, with 8 bases between them. Here the CDR3 reads CASSDEPLNTEAFF. The CDR3 bases are TGTGCCAGCAGTGATGAACCGCTGAACACTGAAGCTTTCTTT.

The V and J genes are TRBV7-9 and TRBJ2-3, with D perhaps given as TRBD1 or TRBD2 (5 bases each). The CDR3 contains 16 residues. Trimming removed 5 bases at V and 3 bases at J, with 18 bases between. Per germline, CDR1 SEHNR and CDR2 FQNEAQ (reference sequence). The CDR3 nucleotides are TGTGCCAGCAGCGCCTCACGGGACCCGGGGACAGATACGCAGTATTTT. It specifies CASSASRDPGTDTQYF.

The chain employs TRBV24-1 and TRBJ2-1; D might be TRBD1 or TRBD2, each matching 5 bases. This CDR3 comprises 12 residues. The V and J ends lost 4 bases and 8 bases respectively, with 8 bases between them. Germline V gene sequence: CDR1 KGHDR, CDR2 SFDVKD. The CDR3 DNA reads TGTGCCACCAGTGACAGGGAGCATGAGCAGTTCTTC. Translated: CATSDREHEQFF.

The V call is TRBV20-1, the J call TRBJ2-1; 13 bases line up with TRBD2. The CDR3 covers 17 residues. CDR1 is DFQATT and CDR2 is SNEGSKA in the germline V gene (reference sequence). With 4 bases clipped from V and 0 bases from J, the junction kept 6 bases outside the gene matches. The CDR3 region has the DNA TGCAGTGCTACCGGGACTAGCGGGGCTTTCTCCTACAATGAGCAGTTCTTC. Protein product: CSATGTSGAFSYNEQFF.

This clonotype appeared a few times. The V gene is TRBV9, the J gene TRBJ2-5; TRBD1 aligns across 8 bases. The germline gives CDR1 SGDLS, CDR2 YYNGEE. The CDR3 consists of 14 residues. V lost 3 bases, J lost 5 bases, and 6 bases stayed unmatched. CDR3 nucleotide sequence: TGTGCCAGCAGCGCCGGACAGGGAAGGGAGACCCAGTACTTC. This encodes CASSAGQGRETQYF.

This clonotype came up many times. The V and J genes are TRBV6-4 and TRBJ2-7; D unresolved. This CDR3 spans 18 amino acids. The V end was cut by 3 bases, the J end by 0 bases, with 21 bases between. Germline V gene data show CDR1 as MRHNA and CDR2 as SNTAGT. DNA of the CDR3: TGTGCCAGCAGTGAAGCCCCTGGGCTGACCAGGAGCTCCTACGAGCAGTACTTC. The encoded protein is CASSEAPGLTRSSYEQYF.

As regards this clonotype: A much larger clone lies a single base off, so this may be a read error. The V call is TRBV7-2, the J call TRBJ2-4; TRBD2 might be the D (5 bases). The DNA end is a closer match to TRBJ2-7, so the J assignment may be wrong. The CDR3 loop spans 16 amino acids. CDR1 is SGHTA, CDR2 FQGNSA, per germline. CDR3 nucleotide sequence: TGTGCCAACAGCTTAGCCTCAACGGGCGGGCTTTACGAGCAGTACTTC. It codes for CANSLASTGGLYEQYF.

The chain carries TRBV28 and TRBJ2-7; 10 bases are shared with TRBD1. The CDR3 consists of 15 residues. Germline trimming cut 5 bases from V and 2 bases from J; bases unmatched to any gene: 6. Germline V gene data show CDR1 as MDHEN and CDR2 as SYDVKM. In DNA form, the CDR3 reads TGTGCCAGCAGTGGGGACAGGGGCGGTACCTACGAGCAGTACTTC. Its translation: CASSGDRGGTYEQYF.

The V call is TRBV20-1, the J call TRBJ1-2; D remains unclear. Trimming removed 5 bases from V and 6 bases from J, with 10 bases in between. The CDR3 is made up of 11 amino acids. Germline assignment: CDR1 DFQATT and CDR2 SNEGSKA (reference sequence). The CDR3 spells CSAFLLDGYTF. CDR3 in DNA: TGCAGTGCTTTTCTCCTGGATGGCTACACCTTC.